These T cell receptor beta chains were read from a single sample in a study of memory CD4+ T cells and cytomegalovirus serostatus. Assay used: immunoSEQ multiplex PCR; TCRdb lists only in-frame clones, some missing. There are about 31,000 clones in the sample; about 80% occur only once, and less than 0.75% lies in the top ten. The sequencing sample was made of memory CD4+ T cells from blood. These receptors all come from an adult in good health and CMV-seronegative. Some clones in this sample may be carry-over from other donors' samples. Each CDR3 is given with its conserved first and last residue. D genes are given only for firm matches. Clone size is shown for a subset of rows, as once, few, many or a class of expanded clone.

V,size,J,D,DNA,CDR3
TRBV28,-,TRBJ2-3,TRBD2,TGTGCCAGCAGTGGAATTAGCGGGAGTATGAGAGATACGCAGTATTTT,CASSGISGSMRDTQYF
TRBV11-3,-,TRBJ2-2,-,TGTGCCAGCAGCTTAGGAGGGCGGCAAAACACCGGGGAGCTGTTTTTT,CASSLGGRQNTGELFF
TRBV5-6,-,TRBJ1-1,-,TGTGCCAGCAGCCCCCTGTCCTCAATGAACACTGAAGCTTTCTTT,CASSPLSSMNTEAFF
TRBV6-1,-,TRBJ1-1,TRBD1,TGTGCCATCCGGACAGGGGGCGGGGGCACTGAAGCTTTCTTT,CAIRTGGGGTEAFF
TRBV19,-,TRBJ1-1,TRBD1,TGTGCCAGCCACCGGGACAGGTTTATGGACACTGAAGCTTTCTTT,CASHRDRFMDTEAFF
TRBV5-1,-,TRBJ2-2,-,TGCGCCAGCAGTAGGGACCTAGACCCCGGGGAGCTGTTTTTT,CASSRDLDPGELFF
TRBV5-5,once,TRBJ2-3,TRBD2,TGTGCCAGCAGACTAATAGCGGGAGACGTCACTAGCACAGATACGCAGTATTTT,CASRLIAGDVTSTDTQYF
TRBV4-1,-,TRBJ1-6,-,TGCGCCAGCAGCCAAGATTTAGTTCGGGGGAGCTCCTATAATTCACCCCTCCACTTT,CASSQDLVRGSSYNSPLHF
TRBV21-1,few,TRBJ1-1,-,TGTGCCAGCAGCGTAAACAGGGGGTGCGCCACTGAAGCTTTCTTT,CASSVNRGCATEAFF
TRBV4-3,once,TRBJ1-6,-,TGCGCCAGCAGCCAAGATGCGGGACAAGACTATAATTCACCCCTCCACTTT,CASSQDAGQDYNSPLHF
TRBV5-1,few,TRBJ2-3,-,TGCGCCAGCAGCTCCCAGGACACTAGCACAGATACGCAGTATTTT,CASSSQDTSTDTQYF
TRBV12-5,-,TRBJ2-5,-,TGTGCTAGTGGTTTGGGATCAGACGGCGGAGGGGAGACCCAGTACTTC,CASGLGSDGGGETQYF
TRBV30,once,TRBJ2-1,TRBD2,TGTGCCTGGAGAAGGCTAGCGGGGGGCAAATTTTACAATGAGCAGTTCTTC,CAWRRLAGGKFYNEQFF
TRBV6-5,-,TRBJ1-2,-,TGTGCCAGCAGAGGAGTGAGGGGCTACACCTTC,CASRGVRGYTF
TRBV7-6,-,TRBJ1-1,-,TGTGCCAGCAGCCCGACAGGCATGAACACTGAAGCTTTCTTT,CASSPTGMNTEAFF
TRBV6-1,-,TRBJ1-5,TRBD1,TGTGCCAGCAGTGAAATATATGGGACAGGGGGCGCGAGTAGCAATCAGCCCCAGCATTTT,CASSEIYGTGGASSNQPQHF
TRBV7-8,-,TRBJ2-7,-,TGTGCCAGCAGCCATACAGGATACGAGCAGTACTTC,CASSHTGYEQYF
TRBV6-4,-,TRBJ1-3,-,TGTGCCAGCAGTGACCGGGTTGGCTCTGGAAACACCATATATTTT,CASSDRVGSGNTIYF
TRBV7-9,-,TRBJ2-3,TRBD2,TGTGCCAGCAGCCGGACGACTAGCGTAAGCACAGATACGCAGTATTTT,CASSRTTSVSTDTQYF
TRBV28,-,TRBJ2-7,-,TGTGCCAGCAGTTTGTCTCAATACGAGCAGTACTTC,CASSLSQYEQYF
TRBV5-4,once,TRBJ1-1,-,TGTGCCAGCAGCTTAAGGTCGGGTTTAGCTGAAGCTTTCTTT,CASSLRSGLAEAFF
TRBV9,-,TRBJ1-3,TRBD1,TGTGCCAGCAACCCACGGGACAGTATAAAGAGGAGAAACACCATATATTTT,CASNPRDSIKRRNTIYF
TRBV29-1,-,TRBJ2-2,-,TGCAGCGGTGAACAGGGAGGCGGGGAGCTGTTTTTT,CSGEQGGGELFF
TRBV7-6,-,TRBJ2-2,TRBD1,TGTGCCAGCAGCCTAGGACAGGGGAACACCGGGGAGCTGTTTTTT,CASSLGQGNTGELFF
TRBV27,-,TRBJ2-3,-,TGTGCCAGCAGCCCCCTACCGCGTGTCACAGATACGCAGTATTTT,CASSPLPRVTDTQYF
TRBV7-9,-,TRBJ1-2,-,TGTGCCAGCAGCCCCAGTGGTGACTATGGCTACACCTTC,CASSPSGDYGYTF
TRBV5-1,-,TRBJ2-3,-,TGCGCCAGCAGCTTGGCCGACTCTAGCACAGATACGCAGTATTTT,CASSLADSSTDTQYF
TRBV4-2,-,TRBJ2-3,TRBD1,TGTGCCAGCAGCCAAGAGGGACAGGGGGCCACAGATACGCAGTATTTT,CASSQEGQGATDTQYF
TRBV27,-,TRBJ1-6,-,TGTGCCAGCAGAGACAGGCCGAATTCACCCCTCCACTTT,CASRDRPNSPLHF
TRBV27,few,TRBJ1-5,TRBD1,TGTGCCAGCAGTTACAGGGGGAATCAGCCCCAGCATTTT,CASSYRGNQPQHF
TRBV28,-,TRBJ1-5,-,TGTGCCAGCAGGCCCGGACAGTCTTATCAGCCCCAGCATTTT,CASRPGQSYQPQHF
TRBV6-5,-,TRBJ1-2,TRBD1,TGTGCCAGCAGAGGACAGGGGGTCTATGGCTACACCTTC,CASRGQGVYGYTF
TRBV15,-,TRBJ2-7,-,TGTGCCACCAGCAGAGATCACGCCCAGAGCTACGAGCAGTACTTC,CATSRDHAQSYEQYF
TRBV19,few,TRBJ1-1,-,TGTGCCAGTAGGACCTTGGTGGGGGACGCTGAAGCTTTCTTT,CASRTLVGDAEAFF
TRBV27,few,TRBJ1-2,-,TGTGCCAGCCGTGGATCCATCCTACCAGATGGCTACACCTTC,CASRGSILPDGYTF
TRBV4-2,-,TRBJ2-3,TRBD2,TGTGCCAGCAGCCACGAGGGGACTACACGACCAGATACGCAGTATTTT,CASSHEGTTRPDTQYF
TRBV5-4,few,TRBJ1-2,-,TGTGCCAGCAGTCCAGAAAACTATGGCTACACCTTC,CASSPENYGYTF
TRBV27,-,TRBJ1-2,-,TGTGCCAGCAGTTTATCCGAGGGGGGGACCCGTGGGCTAAGATATGGCTACACCTTC,CASSLSEGGTRGLRYGYTF
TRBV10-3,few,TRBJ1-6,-,TGTGCCATCAAGGGAGAGTCCTATAATTCACCCCTCCACTTT,CAIKGESYNSPLHF
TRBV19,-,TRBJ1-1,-,TGTGCCAGTAGTAACCACCTTCAATCGAGTGCTGAAGCTTTCTTT,CASSNHLQSSAEAFF
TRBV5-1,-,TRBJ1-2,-,TGCGCCAGCAGCCCCGGCGGAGGGCTTAACTATGGCTACACCTTC,CASSPGGGLNYGYTF
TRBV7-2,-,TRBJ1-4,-,TGTGCCAGCAGCTTAGGCCCAGGGGCTAATGAAAAACTGTTTTTT,CASSLGPGANEKLFF
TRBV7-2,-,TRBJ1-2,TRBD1,TGTGCCAGCAGCTTACCCCCGGGACAGAGAGTGGCGGGCTATGGCTACACCTTC,CASSLPPGQRVAGYGYTF
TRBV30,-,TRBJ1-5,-,TGTGCCTGGAGTGATCTGAGCAATCAGCCCCAGCATTTT,CAWSDLSNQPQHF
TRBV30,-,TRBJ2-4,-,TGTGCCTGGGGCCTACCGGTAGCCAAAAACATTCAGTACTTC,CAWGLPVAKNIQYF
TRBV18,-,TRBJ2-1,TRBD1,TGTGCCAGCTCACCACCGACAGGGGGAAGTAGGGAGCAGTTCTTC,CASSPPTGGSREQFF
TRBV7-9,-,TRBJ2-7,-,TGTGCCAGCAGCTCCCGAGACAGATACGAGCAGTACTTC,CASSSRDRYEQYF
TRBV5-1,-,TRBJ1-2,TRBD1,TGCGCCAGCAGCATCTCCGGGACAGGGGCGGCTGGCTACACCTTC,CASSISGTGAAGYTF
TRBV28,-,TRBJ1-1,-,TGTGCCAGCAACCCGACGGTGGGGGTGAAAGACACTGAAGCTTTCTTT,CASNPTVGVKDTEAFF